This T cell receptor beta chain was found in a study of shared clonotypes between healthy human individuals (dated by TCRdb to 2018 to 2020). General notes on the study: Three men and a couple of women, aged 18 to 49 years, made up the cohort. To estimate repertoire size and how much clonotypes are shared between individuals, the study performed deep sequencing of blood TCR repertoires from about 5 healthy adults. To increase sequencing depth and limit assay-specific biases, TCR repertoire library preparation and sequencing were carried out by different laboratories using diverse techniques. Per donor, leukapheresis produced somewhere between about 0.9 and 10 billion PBMCs. Points the paper makes about the study in general: Pairwise subsampling indicated that sequencing depth was expected to affect the degree of clonotype sharing among donors. Only blood was sampled, and tissue TCR repertoires likely differ from those in blood. Because the study included a small number of donors, the genetic and exposure-history diversity represented was limited.

V lost 6 bases and J lost 6 bases; the stretch between them is 21 bases long. Per the germline V gene, SNHLY is the CDR1 and FYNNEI is the CDR2. From the cysteine through the phenylalanine, the CDR3 covers 15 amino acids. Only the CDR3 DNA is retained, 45 bases long and in frame from the first base. This clone was seen just once. Its specific antigen is unknown. The record has no base qualities; no much larger clone is one base away. TCR CDR3 regions were amplified from genomic DNA by multiplex PCR using the deep immunoSEQ assay. Extracted genomic DNA from each cell subset was distributed evenly across all wells of several immunoSEQ 96-well plates, and each plate was treated as a replicate. Each replicate PCR for unsorted PBMC received around 330 ng genomic DNA, equal to about 30,000 T cell genomes. Unsorted PBMC genomic DNA was sequenced across ten immunoSEQ deep assay plates. Purified libraries were measured with a Qubit 3.0 fluorometer, size-checked on a Bioanalyzer 2100, and measured again with the KAPA Library Quantification kit. Every immunoSEQ 96-well plate was sequenced on a dedicated single-read 150-cycle Illumina NextSeq 550 flow cell. The study's own analysis went as follows. Because only junctional sequences without quality scores were contained in the immunoSEQ output, filtering matching that applied to full-length reads could not be performed. To assign V/J genes and CDR3, sequences were annotated against IMGT germline references using PyIR, a Python wrapper for IgBLAST v1.9. Reads with weak V/J assignments (E-value above 1e-6), missing CDR3, stop codons, out-of-frame junctions, or ambiguous translated residues were removed. V3J clonotypes were defined as sequences sharing the same inferred V gene, J gene, and CDR3 amino acid sequence. To compute the percentage overlap between repertoires, the number of shared unique clonotypes was divided by the size of the smaller repertoire. Richness of each repertoire was evaluated using RTK rarefaction, the Chao1 estimator, and Recon v2.1 estimates of unobserved clonotypes. TCRdb obtained this table from immuneACCESS and retained in-frame rearrangements with V and J assigned. These tables miss some clones; where compared with another copy, unresolved V genes account for less than half of the shortfall, and the remainder is unexplained. V, J and clone size were drawn from that table, and D and trimming were deduced from the DNA. The table for this sample lists more than 400,000 clones; 81% of them were counted only once. The biggest ten clones account for about 12% of the sample.

Donors were healthy HIV-negative adults with no recently reported acute infections or vaccinations. Only Caucasian adults living in Nashville, Tennessee, USA were represented among the donors. In the unsorted samples, some 94 million PBMCs were counted, and genomic DNA was extracted using the QIAamp DNA Blood Mini kit. Blood was obtained by leukapheresis, after which PBMCs were separated by Ficoll-Histopaque density gradient centrifugation and cryopreserved in liquid nitrogen vapor phase. The chain employs TRBV2 and TRBJ2-7; tentative D gene TRBD1, with 6 bases matching. This receptor was obtained from a woman between 40 and 50 years old in good health. Some clones in this sample may be carry-over from other donors' samples. The sequenced sample was PBMCs. The CDR3 region: CASRAATGVLVEQYF. The nucleotide sequence reads as follows: TGTGCCAGCAGAGCCGCGACAGGCGTTCTGGTCGAGCAGTACTTC.